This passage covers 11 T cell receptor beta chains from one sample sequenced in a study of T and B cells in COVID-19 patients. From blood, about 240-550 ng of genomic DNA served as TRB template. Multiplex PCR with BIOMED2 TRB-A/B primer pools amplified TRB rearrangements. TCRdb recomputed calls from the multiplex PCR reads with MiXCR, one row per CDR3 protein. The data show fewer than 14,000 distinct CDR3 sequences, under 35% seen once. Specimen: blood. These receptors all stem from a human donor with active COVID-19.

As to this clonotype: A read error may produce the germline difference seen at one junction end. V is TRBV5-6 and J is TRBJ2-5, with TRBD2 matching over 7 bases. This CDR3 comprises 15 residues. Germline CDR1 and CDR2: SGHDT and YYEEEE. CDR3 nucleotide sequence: TGCGCCAGCAGCTTGTTGTCTAGCGGCCAAGAGACCCAGTACTTC. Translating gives CASSLLSSGQETQYF.

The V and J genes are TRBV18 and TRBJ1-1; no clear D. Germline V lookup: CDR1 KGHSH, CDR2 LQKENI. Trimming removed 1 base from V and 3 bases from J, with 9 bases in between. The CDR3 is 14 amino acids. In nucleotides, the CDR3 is TGTGCCAGCTCACCACTGGGCCTTGACACTGAAGCTTTCTTT. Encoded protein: CASSPLGLDTEAFF. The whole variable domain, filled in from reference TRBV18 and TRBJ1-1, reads NAGVMQNPRHLVRRRGQEARLRCSPMKGHSHVYWYRQLPEEGLKFMVYLQKENIIDESGMPKERFSAEFPKEGPSILRIQQVVRGDSAAYFCASSPLGLDTEAFFGQGTRLTVV.

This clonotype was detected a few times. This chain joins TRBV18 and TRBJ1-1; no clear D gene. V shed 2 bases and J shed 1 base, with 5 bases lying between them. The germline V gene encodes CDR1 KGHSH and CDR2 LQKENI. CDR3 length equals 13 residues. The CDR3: CASSPSTNTEAFF. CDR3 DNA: TGTGCCAGCTCACCAAGCACGAACACTGAAGCTTTCTTT.

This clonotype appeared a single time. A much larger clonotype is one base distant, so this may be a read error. The CDR3 here is CASSRTANTGELFF. CDR3 sequence (DNA): TGTGCCAGCAGTCGGACGGCGAACACCGGGGAGCTGTTTTTT. The chain joins TRBV6-5 to TRBJ2-2; D is ambiguous. The germline V gene has CDR1 MNHEY and CDR2 SVGAGI. This CDR3 has 14 amino acids. V lost 5 bases and J lost 0, with 7 bases in between.

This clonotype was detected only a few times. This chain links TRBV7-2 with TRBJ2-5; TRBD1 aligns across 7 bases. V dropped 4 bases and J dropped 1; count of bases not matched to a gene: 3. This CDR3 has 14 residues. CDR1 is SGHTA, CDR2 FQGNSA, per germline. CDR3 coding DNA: TGTGCCAGCAGCTCCTGGACAGGCCAAGAGACCCAGTACTTC. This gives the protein CASSSWTGQETQYF.

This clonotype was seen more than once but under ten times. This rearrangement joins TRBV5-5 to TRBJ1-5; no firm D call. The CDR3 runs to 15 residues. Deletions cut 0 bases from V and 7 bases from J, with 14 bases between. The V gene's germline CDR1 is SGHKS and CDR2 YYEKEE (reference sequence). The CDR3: CASSLAGVVGQPQHF. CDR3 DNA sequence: TGTGCCAGCAGCTTGGCCGGCGTAGTTGGACAGCCCCAGCATTTT.

This chain's CDR3 is CASSYRVSSGETQYF. CDR3 sequence (DNA): TGTGCCAGCAGTTACAGAGTGTCAAGCGGGGAGACCCAGTACTTC. The V gene is TRBV12-3 or TRBV12-4, the J gene TRBJ2-5; weak D call: TRBD2 (6 bases). V lost 4 bases, J lost 5 bases, and 17 bases lay in between. There are 15 residues in the CDR3.

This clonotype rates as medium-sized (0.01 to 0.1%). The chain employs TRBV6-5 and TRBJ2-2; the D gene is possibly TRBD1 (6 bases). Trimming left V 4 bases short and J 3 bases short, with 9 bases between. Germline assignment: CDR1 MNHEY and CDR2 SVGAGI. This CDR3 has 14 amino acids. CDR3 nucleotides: TGTGCCAGCAGTTCGGGACATTACACCGGGGAGCTGTTTTTT. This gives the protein CASSSGHYTGELFF.

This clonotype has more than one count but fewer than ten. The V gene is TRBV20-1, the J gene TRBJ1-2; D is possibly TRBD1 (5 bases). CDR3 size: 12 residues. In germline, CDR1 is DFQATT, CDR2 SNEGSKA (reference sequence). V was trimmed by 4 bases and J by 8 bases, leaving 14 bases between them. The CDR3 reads CSAKQGNWGYTF. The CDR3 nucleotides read TGCAGTGCTAAGCAGGGTAATTGGGGCTACACCTTC.

For the CDR3, the DNA is TGCAGTGCTAATAAAAGAGAGGGCGGTTCACCCCTCCACTTT. It encodes CSANKREGGSPLHF. The chain combines TRBV20-1 with TRBJ1-6; no definite D call. V was pared by 4 bases and J by 9 bases, with 16 bases between. CDR3 length equals 14 residues. Germline V lookup: CDR1 DFQATT, CDR2 SNEGSKA (reference sequence).

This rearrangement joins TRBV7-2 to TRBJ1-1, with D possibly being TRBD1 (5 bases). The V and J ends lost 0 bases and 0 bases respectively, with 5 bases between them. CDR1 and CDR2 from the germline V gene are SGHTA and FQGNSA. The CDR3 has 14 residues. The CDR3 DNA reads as TGTGCCAGCAGCTTAGCGGGGGTGAACACTGAAGCTTTCTTT. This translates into CASSLAGVNTEAFF.